The 29 T cell receptor beta chains below come from one sample, sequenced in a study of T cells after yellow fever vaccination. TCRdb reprocessed the 5' RACE reads with MiXCR, giving one entry per CDR3 protein. This sample yields approximately 90,000 distinct CDR3 sequences, of which about 6% are seen a single time; under 50% belongs to the top ten. The sample in question was CD8+ T cells sorted from PBMCs, obtained 10 days after the yellow fever booster vaccination. The receptors stem from a man aged 18 to 29 who received the YFV17D yellow fever vaccine.

This clonotype has a count of ten or more. The chain couples TRBV4-3 to TRBJ2-3; no clear D. CDR1 is LGHNA, CDR2 YSLEER, per germline. The V gene lost 1 base and the J gene lost 5 bases, with 10 bases spanning the gap. The CDR3 contains 14 residues. CDR3 in DNA: TGCGCCAGCAGCCAAGTTAACCCGGGAGATACGCAGTATTTT. It translates to CASSQVNPGDTQYF.

There are a few counts of this clonotype. The genes are TRBV11-2 and TRBJ1-1; D is unresolved. The germline V gene has CDR1 SGHAT and CDR2 FQNNGV. The CDR3 has 13 amino acids. V gave up 2 bases and J gave up 6 bases, with 10 bases separating them. The CDR3 here is CASSLSGGAEAFF. The CDR3 region has the DNA TGTGCCAGCAGCTTATCCGGCGGAGCTGAAGCTTTCTTT.

This clonotype was seen ten or more times. V usage is TRBV14 and J usage is TRBJ2-1, with no clear D. CDR3 size: 15 residues. Germline values: CDR1 SGHDN, CDR2 FVKESK. V was cut by 0 bases and J by 3 bases, with 9 bases left in between. As DNA, the CDR3 is TGTGCCAGCAGCCAAGATGAGACATTCTACAATGAGCAGTTCTTC. Amino acids: CASSQDETFYNEQFF.

This clonotype was counted only a few times. The CDR3 DNA reads TGTGCCAGCAGCTCTCAGGGGGCTTACAATGAGCAGTTCTTC. Translating it yields CASSSQGAYNEQFF. The V call is TRBV13, the J call TRBJ2-1, with 8 bases lining up with TRBD1. With V trimmed by 4 bases and J by 4 bases, 3 bases remained unmatched. The CDR3 has 14 residues. Germline values: CDR1 PRHDT, CDR2 FYEKMQ (reference sequence).

This chain links TRBV4-1 with TRBJ2-7, with no clear D. Germline loops: CDR1 MGHRA, CDR2 YSYEKL. The CDR3 runs to 15 residues. Trimming pared 1 base from V and 7 bases from J, leaving 17 bases between. The CDR3 DNA follows: TGCGCCAGCAGCCAAGTGTACAGACCCCCTAGGGAGCAGTACTTC. Amino acid sequence: CASSQVYRPPREQYF.

In the case of this clonotype: With a much larger clone just one base away, this may be a read error. The chain combines TRBV7-2 with TRBJ2-7, with D hard to call. V shed 4 bases and J shed 6 bases, with 13 bases lying between them. Per the germline V gene, CDR1 is SGHTA and CDR2 is FQGNSA. CDR3 size: 13 residues. The CDR3 DNA sequence: TGTGCCAGCAGCTACGGCAGATTCTTCGAGCAGTACTTC. It yields the protein CASSYGRFFEQYF.

This chain joins TRBV15 and TRBJ2-4, with unresolved D. This CDR3 has 14 residues. V lost 5 bases to trimming and J lost 0 bases, with 8 bases between them. Germline lookup yields CDR1 LNHNV and CDR2 YYDKDF (reference sequence). The CDR3 DNA follows: TGTGCCACCAGCGACTCGATAGCCAAAAACATTCAGTACTTC. Protein sequence: CATSDSIAKNIQYF.

This chain connects TRBV4-3 to TRBJ2-1; TRBD1 matches 11 bases. CDR1 and CDR2 (germline): LGHNA, YSLEER. The CDR3 contains 16 residues. The trim removed 1 base at V and 5 bases at J, leaving 4 bases unmatched. The CDR3: CASSQVGTGGDNEQFF. DNA of the CDR3: TGCGCCAGCAGCCAAGTTGGGACAGGGGGGGACAATGAGCAGTTCTTC.

The V gene is TRBV4-1, the J gene TRBJ1-5; TRBD1 might be the D (5 bases). Trimming cost V 4 bases and J 1 base, with 17 bases left between them. Per the germline V gene, CDR1 is MGHRA and CDR2 is YSYEKL. The CDR3 is made up of 17 amino acids. The CDR3 is CASSRRSNAGSNQPQHF. DNA for the CDR3: TGCGCCAGCAGCCGCCGTTCGAACGCAGGGAGCAATCAGCCCCAGCATTTT.

Only a few counts were recorded for this clonotype. The chain combines TRBV5-1 with TRBJ1-1; D remains unclear. The CDR3 runs to 14 residues. Germline assignment: CDR1 SGHRS and CDR2 YFSETQ. The germline V and J ends were trimmed by 2 bases and 1 base, with 9 bases remaining between them. The CDR3 loop reads CASSFLSRNTEAFF. The DNA for the CDR3 is TGCGCCAGCAGCTTCCTCAGCCGGAACACTGAAGCTTTCTTT.

The chain is built from TRBV20-1 and TRBJ2-3; a weak D match, TRBD2 (6 bases). The CDR3 is 16 residues long. Trimming left V 6 bases short and J 9 bases short, with 28 bases between. From germline, CDR1 is DFQATT and CDR2 SNEGSKA (reference sequence). CDR3 DNA sequence: TGCAGTGCCCATGGGCGGGGCCATACGTCTAGGTGGACGCAGTATTTT. This encodes CSAHGRGHTSRWTQYF.

This clonotype was counted between two and nine times. The rearrangement links TRBV4-1 to TRBJ1-1, with D hard to call. V dropped 5 bases and J dropped 3 bases, with 10 bases sitting between them. Looked up from germline, CDR1 is MGHRA and CDR2 is YSYEKL. The CDR3 consists of 13 residues. CDR3 residues: CASSKIRDTEAFF. In DNA, the CDR3 is TGCGCCAGCAGCAAAATAAGGGACACTGAAGCTTTCTTT.

This clonotype has a handful of counts. The V and J genes are TRBV6-6 and TRBJ2-7, with D perhaps assigned TRBD1 or TRBD2 (5 bases each). CDR3 size: 14 residues. Trimming left V 4 bases short and J 4 bases short, with 14 bases between. CDR1 and CDR2 (germline): MNHNY, SVGAGI (reference sequence). In DNA form, the CDR3 reads TGTGCCAGCAGTTTGGGGGTTGCGGGTTACGAGCAGTACGTC. Translation gives CASSLGVAGYEQYV.

The chain couples TRBV9 to TRBJ2-5, with TRBD1 as a possible D gene (5 bases). The V and J ends lost 0 bases and 1 base respectively, with 7 bases between them. CDR3 length: 14 amino acids. Germline V gene lookup returns CDR1 SGDLS and CDR2 YYNGEE. The CDR3 DNA sequence: TGTGCCAGCAGCGTAGCTGGGGCCCAAGAGACCCAGTACTTC. As protein: CASSVAGAQETQYF.

The genes are TRBV6-1 and TRBJ2-7, with D unresolved. Germline CDR1 and CDR2: MNHNS and SASEGT. The V end lost 2 bases, the J end lost 0 bases, and 11 bases lay between the germline ends. This CDR3 is 15 amino acids long. The CDR3 loop is CASSEYLYSSYEQYV. Written as DNA, the CDR3 is TGTGCCAGCAGTGAATATCTTTATAGCTCCTACGAGCAGTACGTC.

This clonotype was observed many times. The V and J genes are TRBV7-9 and TRBJ2-2; D assignment may be TRBD1 or TRBD2 (5 bases each). V was clipped by 4 bases and J by 5 bases, with 14 bases between them. The CDR3 totals 15 residues. Germline V gene lookup returns CDR1 SEHNR and CDR2 FQNEAQ (reference sequence). The CDR3 loop is CASSSPFGTTGELFF. CDR3 DNA: TGTGCCAGCAGCTCACCCTTTGGGACGACCGGGGAGCTGTTTTTT.

The chain recombines TRBV10-3 with TRBJ2-5, with D perhaps matching TRBD2 (5 bases). The CDR3 has 14 residues. Germline V CDR1 and CDR2: ENHRY, SYGVKD. V lost 3 bases, J lost 5 bases, and 13 bases lay in between. CDR3 nucleotides: TGTGCCATCAGTGATACCCTAGCTCGGGAGACCCAGTACTTC. Its protein is CAISDTLARETQYF.

This clonotype was counted only a few times. The CDR3 spells CASGPGGTEAFF. CDR3 nucleotide sequence: TGTGCCAGCGGCCCTGGCGGCACTGAAGCTTTCTTT. J is TRBJ1-1 and V is TRBV5-6; D is undetermined. The CDR3 spans 12 residues. Per the germline V gene, CDR1 is SGHDT and CDR2 is YYEEEE. V lost 7 bases and J 4 bases, leaving 11 bases between the germline ends.

V gene TRBV7-6 combines with J gene TRBJ1-5; the D is unclear. The V end lost 4 bases, the J end lost 5 bases, and 12 bases lay between the germline ends. The germline CDR1 and CDR2 sequences are SGHVS and FNYEAQ. The CDR3 contains 14 residues. The CDR3 is CASSSEVGHQPQHF. The CDR3 DNA sequence: TGTGCCAGCAGCTCAGAGGTGGGCCATCAGCCCCAGCATTTT.

The rearrangement uses TRBV20-1 and TRBJ1-2; D gene ambiguous. Between the trimmed V and J ends, which lost 6 bases and 8 bases, there was a span of 13 bases. Germline V gives CDR1 DFQATT, CDR2 SNEGSKA (reference sequence). The CDR3 runs to 11 residues. The DNA of the CDR3 is TGCAGTGCCGCCGGCGTCAAGGGCTACACCTTC. It specifies CSAAGVKGYTF.

In this sample, this clonotype turned up a few times. This chain connects TRBV7-9 to TRBJ2-3, with D perhaps TRBD1 (6 bases). This CDR3 has 13 amino acids. With 4 bases removed from V and 8 bases from J, the gap between germline ends came to 13 bases. Germline CDR1 and CDR2: SEHNR and FQNEAQ (reference sequence). The CDR3 DNA sequence: TGTGCCAGCAGCTCCACGGTACAGGGTACGCAGTATTTT. It codes for CASSSTVQGTQYF.

This clonotype has just a few counts. CDR3 region: CASSWDQYNEQFF. The CDR3 DNA is TGTGCCAGCAGTTGGGACCAATACAATGAGCAGTTCTTC. The chain has TRBV6-2 or TRBV6-3 and TRBJ2-1; tentatively, D is TRBD1 or TRBD2 (5 bases each). The CDR3 sequence is 13 residues long. CDR1 is MNHEY and CDR2 is SVGEGT in the germline V gene. V dropped 4 bases and J dropped 4 bases, with 8 bases sitting between them.

The J gene is TRBJ1-5, the V gene TRBV6-1; D gene unclear. Trimming took off 1 base at V and 7 bases at J, with 8 bases between the two ends. The CDR3 runs to 13 residues. CDR1 MNHNS and CDR2 SASEGT come from the germline V gene. The CDR3 sequence is CASSEGSDQPQHF. The CDR3 DNA is TGTGCCAGCAGTGAAGGGTCCGACCAGCCCCAGCATTTT.

Notes on this clonotype: Because the CDR3 is missing its conserved closing phenylalanine or tryptophan, this is likely a read error. V gene TRBV4-1 combines with J gene TRBJ1-5; D not resolved. The CDR3 is 18 residues long. Germline loops: CDR1 MGHRA, CDR2 YSYEKL. The V end was cut by 0 bases, the J end by 0 bases, with 15 bases between. CDR3 sequence (DNA): TGCGCCAGCAGCCAAGACAGTCCCTCTGAATATAGCAATCAGCCCCAGCATTTG. This gives the protein CASSQDSPSEYSNQPQHL.

The chain has TRBV4-3 and TRBJ2-7; TRBD1 matches 9 bases. CDR3 size: 16 residues. V gave up 0 bases and J gave up 6 bases; unmatched junction bases: 9. Germline loops: CDR1 LGHNA, CDR2 YSLEER. The CDR3 coding sequence is TGCGCCAGCAGCCAAGACTCCGGGACAGGGTTTGTCGAGCAGTACTTC. As protein: CASSQDSGTGFVEQYF.

There are a few counts of this clonotype. V usage is TRBV29-1 and J usage is TRBJ2-3; tentatively, D is TRBD2 (6 bases). CDR3 length: 15 amino acids. Trimming shortened V by 4 bases and J by 4 bases, and 18 bases separated the two germline ends. Germline values: CDR1 SQVTM, CDR2 ANQGSEA. In nucleotides, the CDR3 is TGCAGCGTTGTACTGGCGGCGGGGAAGTCAGATACGCAGTATTTT. It encodes CSVVLAAGKSDTQYF.

This clonotype occurred a few times. The rearrangement uses TRBV27 and TRBJ2-7; TRBD1 matches at 8 bases. This CDR3 contains 19 residues. Trimming took 4 bases from V and 4 from J; bases not matched to a gene: 21. CDR1 MNHEY and CDR2 SMNVEV come from the germline V gene (reference sequence). Here the CDR3 DNA reads TGTGCCAGCAGTTCTCACTACCCCTCGTCAGGGGGCTCCTTTTACGAGCAGTACTTC. It codes for CASSSHYPSSGGSFYEQYF.

This clonotype has ten or more counts. The chain links TRBV27 to TRBJ2-5; possible D gene TRBD1, 6 bases. Germline CDR1 is MNHEY and CDR2 is SMNVEV (reference sequence). Trimming shortened V by 3 bases and J by 2 bases, and 13 bases separated the two germline ends. There are 15 residues in the CDR3. DNA of the CDR3: TGTGCCAGCAGTTTCTTAGGGGGTACACAAGAGACCCAGTACTTC. Translation: CASSFLGGTQETQYF.

This clonotype was counted between two and nine times. This rearrangement joins TRBV19 to TRBJ2-3; D may be TRBD1 (6 bases). With 5 bases removed from V and 4 bases from J, the gap between germline ends came to 16 bases. The germline V gene has CDR1 LNHDA and CDR2 SQIVND (reference sequence). The CDR3 runs 15 residues. CDR3 in DNA: TGTGCCAGTAGTTTCCCCCCAGGGGTGGCAGATACGCAGTATTTT. It yields the protein CASSFPPGVADTQYF.